This T cell receptor (beta chain) is from a study of MAIT cells during Salmonella Paratyphi A infection (dated 2017 in TCRdb). About the investigation overall: A single dose of 1-5x10^3 CFU of S. Paratyphi A strain NVGH308 was swallowed by adult volunteers aged 18 to 60. Starting at diagnosis, diagnosed volunteers were given ciprofloxacin 500 mg twice a day for 14 days.

For this clonotype: Its antigen is currently not known. No much larger clone is present one base from it, and per-base qualities are unavailable.

Read against the paper, the sample's time point label means: before S. Paratyphi A challenge (baseline). MAIT cells, defined as Valpha7.2+ CD161+ T cells, were identified and sorted by flow cytometry. In a handful of volunteers who developed enteric fever after controlled oral challenge with live Salmonella Paratyphi A, circulating MAIT cell TCRbeta repertoires were profiled over time. Every diagnosed volunteer provided MAIT cell samples at pre-infection, mid-infection and post-infection timepoints. Enteric fever was diagnosed as Paratyphi A bacteremia and/or persistent fever above 38 °C lasting more than 12 hours. Challenged volunteers were diagnosed with infection sometime between day 4 and day 7 after challenge. For RNA extraction, 5,000 to 10,000 MAIT cells from each sample were sorted straight into RNAqueous-Micro lysis buffer. Lymphoprep gradient centrifugation was used to isolate peripheral blood mononuclear cells from blood samples and leukocyte cones. Cell sorting used a BD FACSAria Fusion or BD FACSAria III sorter.

On the study overall, not on this receptor specifically: The space taken up by over-represented MAIT clonotypes dropped significantly from baseline to mid-infection (roughly 0.18 to 0.096), while post-infection showed no significant difference. MAIT cell TRBV usage was oligoclonal with a preference for TRBV20 and TRBV6, and infection did not appear to change this usage. Compared with healthy controls, diagnosed volunteers had more expansion or contraction among the top five MAIT clonotypes (approximately 0.53 versus 0.13), suggesting that infection reshaped the repertoire. The availability of volunteer samples limited the sample sizes, but these sizes were considered adequate to detect differences between groups.

The library relied on 5' RACE. TCRbeta was amplified in two PCR rounds using Phusion High-Fidelity polymerase, and the primers carried sample-specific barcodes. Template-switch cDNA synthesis with SMARTScribe reverse transcriptase and a TRBC-specific primer was used to generate TCRbeta libraries. After barcoding, samples were pooled and then prepared using the NEBNext Ultra DNA Library Prep Kit for Illumina. The libraries were sequenced on an Illumina MiSeq using the MiSeq reagent kit v2, 300 cycles. The published analysis was carried out like this. Jemultiplexer demultiplexed the reads by barcode, and MiTCR with default parameters aligned the reads. Non-functional sequences were filtered out with VDJtools, and clonotypes were defined by amino acid sequence, with frequencies based on assigned sequence reads. The clonal space homeostasis analysis grouped clonotypes by frequency into over-represented (0.05-1), large, medium and small bins. TCRdb's own reprocessing of the public reads used fastp at Q25 and MiXCR and kept productive beta chains. Rows with a matching CDR3 protein are joined into one entry that keeps the most common DNA and genes. TCRdb, rather than the study authors, made the V and J calls. This sample is represented by 900 to 1,000 distinct CDR3 sequences; around a quarter of them were singletons. Of the sample, 63% falls within the top ten clones.

The germline ends are 19 bases apart after V is trimmed by 2 bases and J by 4 bases. CDR1 LGHNA and CDR2 YNFKEQ are derived from the germline V gene. There are 17 amino acids in the CDR3, from cysteine to phenylalanine inclusive. Only the CDR3 part of the read is kept: 51 bases, read in frame from the first base. Sequenced here: MAIT cells from blood, sampled at the first sampling point of the challenge study. The sequence joins TRBV4-2 to TRBJ2-3, with a weak D call of TRBD2 (6 bases match). The sequence was collected from a person aged 18 to 75 who was deliberately infected with Salmonella Paratyphi A in a paratyphoid fever challenge study. The DNA sequence is given as TGTGCCAGCAGCCAATCCTCTAGCGTCGGAGGGGCAGATACGCAGTATTTT. Translated, this gives CASSQSSSVGGADTQYF.